The 4 T cell receptor beta chains below all came from one sample that was sequenced in a study of beta chain features in type 1 diabetes. Study-wide points: The study found moderately but significantly shorter TCRB CDR3s in all four CD4+ subsets of Type 1 diabetes patients.

Their antigens are not known. Expressed TCRB transcripts were sequenced because the isolated RNA had all been reverse transcribed beforehand. Assay used: immunoSEQ multiplex PCR; TCRdb lists only in-frame clones, some missing. The sample lists some 360,000 clones; roughly 9.8% were seen once. The source material was central memory CD4+ T cells from blood. All receptors come from a man aged 25 to 40 with type 1 diabetes.

This chain links TRBV11-2 with TRBJ2-3, with D possibly matching TRBD2 (5 bases). Germline V CDR1 and CDR2: SGHAT, FQNNGV. The V end was cut by 0 bases, the J end by 8 bases, with 12 bases between. This CDR3 has 14 residues. The CDR3 DNA reads as TGTGCCAGCAGCTTAGAGGGCAGCCGGGGTACGCAGTATTTT. Residues: CASSLEGSRGTQYF. The full variable domain, with the rest looked up from reference TRBV11-2 and TRBJ2-3, is EAGVAQSPRYKIIEKRQSVAFWCNPISGHATLYWYQQILGQGPKLLIQFQNNGVVDDSQLPKDRFSAERLKGVDSTLKIQPAKLEDSAVYLCASSLEGSRGTQYFGPGTRLTVL.

V usage is TRBV6-1 and J usage is TRBJ1-2; 8 nucleotides match TRBD1. In germline, CDR1 is MNHNS, CDR2 SASEGT. The V segment lost 3 bases and the J segment 7 bases; nucleotides outside the gene matches: 7. This CDR3 is built from 14 residues. CDR3 nucleotides: TGTGCCAGCAGTGAGGTTCAGGGGGCGCCTGGCTACACCTTC. Its protein is CASSEVQGAPGYTF.

The rearrangement uses TRBV7-2 and TRBJ1-4, with D possibly matching TRBD1 (5 bases). The ends were cut back, 1 base at V and 10 bases at J, with 16 bases in the middle. CDR3 length: 15 residues. Germline-derived CDR1 and CDR2 are SGHTA and FQGNSA. CDR3 protein: CASSLVWGPEGKLFF. DNA for the CDR3: TGTGCCAGCAGCTTAGTTTGGGGCCCCGAAGGAAAACTGTTTTTT.

This clone appeared a few times. The same CDR3 also results from other DNA sequences found in this sample. The chain employs TRBV7-8 and TRBJ2-5; D remains unclear. CDR3 length: 12 residues. Per the germline V gene, CDR1 is SGHVS and CDR2 is FQNEAQ. The ends were cut back, 0 bases at V and 5 bases at J, with 4 bases in the middle. CDR3 nucleotide sequence: TGTGCCAGCAGCTTAGCGAGCGAGACCCAGTACTTC. Its translation is CASSLASETQYF.